This T cell receptor (beta chain) was sequenced for a study of blood T cell repertoires in COVID-19. At the level of the study: Samples taken during acute and convalescent COVID-19 were collected in the United States, Italy and Spain. PBMCs, B-cell-depleted T cells, or T cells provided the cDNA or gDNA that made up the material.

In its sample, this clone was seen once. The CDR3 extends over 14 amino acids. V lost 2 bases to trimming and J lost 3 bases, with 11 bases between them. In germline, CDR1 is MNHNS, CDR2 SASEGT. Original data processing: From reference gene primer amplification, estimates of nucleated cell counts were derived. Generated by immunoSEQ multiplex PCR, the TCRdb table keeps only in-frame clones and is missing some. V and J calls and clone size are as listed in that table; D and trimming were resolved from the DNA. The table shows fewer than 350,000 clones, with around 81% occurring only once. The specimen sequenced was peripheral blood. The gene calls are TRBV6-1 and TRBJ2-7; D gene uncertain. The clonotype originates from a woman aged 60-70 years with active or convalescent COVID-19. For the CDR3, the DNA is TGTGCCAGCAGTGAAATTTTGCCCGGCTACGAGCAGTACTTC. As protein: CASSEILPGYEQYF.